One sample yielded the 26 T cell receptor beta chains listed below, sequenced in a study of response to subunit inactivated influenza vaccine. MiXCR was run by TCRdb on the RT-PCR reads, yielding one entry per CDR3 protein. Of 800,000 to 1,000,000 distinct CDR3 sequences in the sample, 21% are singletons; the top ten hold 10%. Here the sequenced sample was PBMCs from blood, taken 5 days after vaccination. Source of these receptors: a man over 45 who received an inactivated influenza vaccine.

This clonotype was observed a handful of times. The chain has TRBV7-2 and TRBJ2-5; D is uncertain. CDR1 is SGHTA, CDR2 FQGNSA, per germline. Trimming removed 1 base at V and 5 bases at J, with 14 bases between. There are 15 residues in the CDR3. For the CDR3, the DNA is TGTGCCAGCAGCTTAGGGGTGGGATCGCGGGAGACCCAGTACTTC. Protein product: CASSLGVGSRETQYF.

The V call is TRBV4-1, the J call TRBJ2-7, with 15 bases lining up with TRBD2. The J segment lost 6 bases and the V segment lost 1 base, leaving 4 bases of the junction unmatched. This CDR3 has 16 amino acids. The germline V gene has CDR1 MGHRA and CDR2 YSYEKL. In DNA form, the CDR3 reads TGCGCCAGCAGCCAAGGGACTAGCGGGGGGGCCGGCGAGCAGTACTTC. It translates to CASSQGTSGGAGEQYF.

The chain joins TRBV27 to TRBJ2-7; 8 bases match TRBD1. The V gene end was trimmed by 4 bases and the J gene end by 2 bases; junction bases not matched to a gene: 7. The CDR3 has 15 residues. Germline V lookup: CDR1 MNHEY, CDR2 SMNVEV (reference sequence). This chain's CDR3 is CASSSTTGAAYEQYF. The DNA for the CDR3 is TGTGCCAGCAGTTCCACGACAGGGGCGGCCTACGAGCAGTACTTC.

The chain has TRBV20-1 and TRBJ2-1, with 12 bases lining up with TRBD2. The CDR3 is 14 residues long. V shed 2 bases and J 9 bases; nucleotides not matched to a gene: 5. Germline CDR1 and CDR2: DFQATT and SNEGSKA (reference sequence). The CDR3 DNA sequence: TGCAGTGCTAGAAAACTAGCGGGAGGTTTTGAGCAGTTCTTC. Its translation is CSARKLAGGFEQFF.

The chain recombines TRBV20-1 with TRBJ1-5, with D possibly matching TRBD1 (6 bases). V shed 1 base and J shed 0 bases, with 16 bases lying between them. Germline V gives CDR1 DFQATT, CDR2 SNEGSKA (reference sequence). The CDR3 is made up of 17 amino acids. Here the CDR3 DNA reads TGCAGTGCTAGAGGGCTGGGGGCGGTTAATAGCAATCAGCCCCAGCATTTT. Encoded protein: CSARGLGAVNSNQPQHF.

This clonotype was counted only a few times. The rearrangement joins TRBV7-2 to TRBJ2-7; D not resolved. The CDR3 consists of 13 residues. Trimming took 3 bases from V and 2 from J, leaving 8 bases between them. Germline values: CDR1 SGHTA, CDR2 FQGNSA. This chain's CDR3 is CASSLTDPYEQYF. In DNA form, the CDR3 reads TGTGCCAGCAGCTTGACTGATCCCTACGAGCAGTACTTC.

The chain combines TRBV20-1 with TRBJ2-5; no clear D. CDR3 length: 13 amino acids. Trimming pared 0 bases from V and 7 bases from J, leaving 12 bases between. CDR1 is DFQATT, CDR2 SNEGSKA, per germline (reference sequence). The DNA for the CDR3 is TGCAGTGCTAGAGATCAACCCCGCGGGACCCAGTACTTC. As protein: CSARDQPRGTQYF.

The V gene is TRBV3-1, the J gene TRBJ2-5; 8 positions agree with TRBD2. CDR1 and CDR2 from the germline V gene are LGHDT and YNNKEL (reference sequence). The V and J ends lost 1 base and 5 bases, in that order; junction bases with no gene match: 9. The CDR3 extends over 16 amino acids. The DNA for the CDR3 is TGTGCCAGCAGCCAAGGTAACAGCGGGAGCCTGGAGACCCAGTACTTC. Translation gives CASSQGNSGSLETQYF.

Only a few counts were recorded for this clonotype. The chain is built from TRBV6-1 and TRBJ2-1; 11 nucleotides align to TRBD2. Per the germline V gene, CDR1 is MNHNS and CDR2 is SASEGT. The length of the CDR3 is 16 residues. V shed 5 bases, J shed 3 bases, and the junction held 6 bases outside the gene matches. CDR3 sequence: CASSQTSGGRYNEQFF. Written as DNA, the CDR3 is TGTGCCAGCAGTCAAACTAGCGGGGGTCGCTACAATGAGCAGTTCTTC.

This clonotype was found many times. V gene TRBV15 combines with J gene TRBJ2-1; no firm D call. V dropped 1 base and J dropped 4 bases, with 8 bases sitting between them. This CDR3 contains 14 residues. CDR1 LNHNV and CDR2 YYDKDF come from the germline V gene (reference sequence). CDR3 in DNA: TGTGCCACCAGCAGAGGCGGCGGTTACAATGAGCAGTTCTTC. It is translated as CATSRGGGYNEQFF. Based on the CDR3 plus reference TRBV15 and TRBJ2-1, the full variable domain is DAMVIQNPRYQVTQFGKPVTLSCSQTLNHNVMYWYQQKSSQAPKLLFHYYDKDFNNEADTPDNFQSRRPNTSFCFLDIRSPGLGDTAMYLCATSRGGGYNEQFFGPGTRLTVL.

This clonotype was seen a handful of times. V gene TRBV20-1 combines with J gene TRBJ2-3; possibly TRBD2 for D (7 bases). Trimming cost V 4 bases and J 4 bases, with 12 bases left between them. Germline loops: CDR1 DFQATT, CDR2 SNEGSKA (reference sequence). The CDR3 sequence is 13 residues long. In DNA form, the CDR3 reads TGCAGTGCTACCGGGGGGCCCGCAGATACGCAGTATTTT. Protein sequence: CSATGGPADTQYF.

This clonotype has only a few counts. Here the CDR3 reads CASSLSRDITEAFF. The CDR3 nucleotides read TGTGCCAGCAGCTTAAGCAGGGATATCACTGAAGCTTTCTTT. The chain combines TRBV13 with TRBJ1-1; D might be TRBD1 (5 bases). The CDR3 length is 14 residues. Germline V CDR1 and CDR2: PRHDT, FYEKMQ (reference sequence). The V end was cut by 2 bases, the J end by 4 bases, with 11 bases between.

The chain employs TRBV6-5 and TRBJ2-7, with a tentative D call TRBD1 (5 bases). From germline, CDR1 is MNHEY and CDR2 SVGAGI. The length of the CDR3 is 14 residues. V was pared by 2 bases and J by 1 base, with 9 bases between. For the CDR3, the DNA is TGTGCCAGCAGTTACGACAGAATTTCCTACGAGCAGTACTTC. Translating gives CASSYDRISYEQYF.

This clonotype came up a few times. This chain links TRBV12-3 or TRBV12-4 with TRBJ2-2; TRBD2 is a possible D gene (5 bases). The CDR3 has 15 residues. V lost 5 bases and J 8 bases, leaving 18 bases between the germline ends. In DNA, the CDR3 is TGTGCCAGCAGTGCGTGGACTGGGGTTTTAGGGGAGCTGTTTTTT. Protein: CASSAWTGVLGELFF.

This chain uses TRBV2 with TRBJ2-7, with 7 bases lining up with TRBD1. Germline V gene sequence: CDR1 SNHLY, CDR2 FYNNEI. V gave up 4 bases and J gave up 0 bases; unmatched junction bases: 3. This CDR3 comprises 14 residues. The CDR3 DNA is TGTGCCAGCAGTGGCAGGGGGAACTCCTACGAGCAGTACTTC. It translates to CASSGRGNSYEQYF.

The V call is TRBV12-3 or TRBV12-4, the J call TRBJ1-5, with 7 bases aligning to TRBD1. This CDR3 contains 14 residues. J lost 7 bases, V lost 4 bases, and 7 bases had no gene match. The CDR3 sequence: CASSYDRAGQPQHF. CDR3 DNA: TGTGCCAGCAGTTACGACAGGGCCGGGCAGCCCCAGCATTTT.

This chain uses TRBV4-3 with TRBJ2-1; 8 nucleotides agree with TRBD2. CDR3 length: 15 residues. Germline assignment: CDR1 LGHNA and CDR2 YSLEER. After removal of 1 base from V and 10 bases from J, the junction contained 9 bases not matched to a gene. The CDR3 loop reads CASSQGAGGSVEQFF. CDR3 nucleotides: TGCGCCAGCAGCCAAGGGGCGGGGGGTTCCGTCGAGCAGTTCTTC.

This clonotype came up a few times. This chain connects TRBV5-6 to TRBJ1-2; D uncertain. Trimming shortened V by 0 bases and J by 4 bases, and 13 bases separated the two germline ends. Per the germline V gene, CDR1 is SGHDT and CDR2 is YYEEEE. The CDR3 contains 15 residues. The chain's CDR3 is CASSLESEAVYGYTF. Written as DNA, the CDR3 is TGTGCCAGCAGCTTGGAGAGTGAGGCAGTCTATGGCTACACCTTC.

The chain combines TRBV27 with TRBJ2-7; possibly TRBD2 for D (6 bases). The CDR3 covers 16 residues. V was cut by 4 bases and J by 2 bases, with 18 bases left in between. Germline lookup yields CDR1 MNHEY and CDR2 SMNVEV (reference sequence). The CDR3 DNA reads as TGTGCCAGCAGTTCTTATGGAGCGGGTGTTGCCTACGAGCAGTACTTC. It encodes CASSSYGAGVAYEQYF.

This clonotype was observed a few times. The chain uses TRBV12-3 or TRBV12-4 and TRBJ2-7; a weak D match, TRBD2 (6 bases). Trimming shortened V by 3 bases and J by 5 bases, and 17 bases separated the two germline ends. This CDR3 is 15 amino acids long. Here the CDR3 reads CASSFFGAGLDEQYF. The CDR3 DNA is TGTGCCAGCAGTTTTTTTGGAGCGGGCCTCGACGAGCAGTACTTC.

V usage is TRBV14 and J usage is TRBJ2-3, with D hard to call. The germline V gene encodes CDR1 SGHDN and CDR2 FVKESK. The CDR3 is made up of 8 amino acids. With 4 bases removed from V and 12 bases from J, the gap between germline ends came to 2 bases. CDR3 coding DNA: TGTGCCAGCAGCCGACAGTATTTT. The encoded protein is CASSRQYF. Using reference TRBV14 and TRBJ2-3 for the parts outside the CDR3, the full variable domain is EAGVTQFPSHSVIEKGQTVTLRCDPISGHDNLYWYRRVMGKEIKFLLHFVKESKQDESGMPNNRFLAERTGGTYSTLKVQPAELEDSGVYFCASSRQYFGPGTRLTVL.

This chain uses TRBV15 with TRBJ2-7; 7 positions match TRBD2. Germline lookup yields CDR1 LNHNV and CDR2 YYDKDF (reference sequence). CDR3 size: 16 residues. After removal of 0 bases from V and 6 bases from J, the junction contained 11 bases not matched to a gene. Here the CDR3 DNA reads TGTGCCACCAGCAGAGATAGGGAGGGCCCGGGGGGCGAGCAGTACTTC. As protein: CATSRDREGPGGEQYF.

V is TRBV20-1 and J is TRBJ1-5; D perhaps matches TRBD1 (6 bases). The germline CDR1 and CDR2 sequences are DFQATT and SNEGSKA (reference sequence). CDR3 length: 16 amino acids. The V and J ends lost 3 bases and 0 bases respectively, with 15 bases between them. CDR3 region: CSASRAGANSNQPQHF. The CDR3 DNA follows: TGCAGTGCTAGTAGGGCAGGGGCCAATAGCAATCAGCCCCAGCATTTT.

This clonotype came up once. The chain uses TRBV3-1 and TRBJ2-1, with 9 bases lining up with TRBD2. CDR1 is LGHDT and CDR2 is YNNKEL in the germline V gene (reference sequence). The CDR3 has 16 amino acids. J lost 7 bases, V lost 1 base, and 8 bases had no gene match. The CDR3 nucleotides are TGTGCCAGCAGCCAAGGTTTAGCGGGGGATCGGAATGAGCAGTTCTTC. It yields the protein CASSQGLAGDRNEQFF.

This clonotype turned up a few times. This chain connects TRBV15 to TRBJ2-1, with 15 bases matching TRBD2. This CDR3 has 16 amino acids. Per the germline V gene, CDR1 is LNHNV and CDR2 is YYDKDF (reference sequence). The junction had 6 bases not matched to a gene; V was cut back by 6 bases and J by 6 bases. CDR3 protein: CATSPGLAGGGNEQFF. The DNA of the CDR3 is TGTGCCACCAGTCCGGGACTAGCGGGAGGCGGCAATGAGCAGTTCTTC.

The rearrangement uses TRBV29-1 and TRBJ2-3; TRBD2 aligns across 11 bases. Germline V gives CDR1 SQVTM, CDR2 ANQGSEA. There are 14 residues in the CDR3. V shed 8 bases and J 2 bases; nucleotides not matched to a gene: 6. The CDR3 bases are TGCAGCATCCTAGCGGGAGGTCCCACAGATACGCAGTATTTT. Translation gives CSILAGGPTDTQYF.